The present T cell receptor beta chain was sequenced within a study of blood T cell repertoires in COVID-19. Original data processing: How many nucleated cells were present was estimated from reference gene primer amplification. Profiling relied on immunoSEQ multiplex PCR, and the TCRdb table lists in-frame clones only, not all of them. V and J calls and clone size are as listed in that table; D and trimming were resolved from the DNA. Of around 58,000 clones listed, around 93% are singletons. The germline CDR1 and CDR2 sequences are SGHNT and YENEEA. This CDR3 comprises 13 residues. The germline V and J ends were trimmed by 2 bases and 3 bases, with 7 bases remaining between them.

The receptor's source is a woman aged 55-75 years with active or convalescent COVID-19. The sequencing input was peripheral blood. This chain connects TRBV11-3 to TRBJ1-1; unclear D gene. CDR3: CASSLQQHTEAFF. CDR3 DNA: TGTGCCAGCAGCTTACAACAGCACACTGAAGCTTTCTTT. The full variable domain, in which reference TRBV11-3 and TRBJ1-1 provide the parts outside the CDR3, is EAGVVQSPRYKIIEKKQPVAFWCNPISGHNTLYWYLQNLGQGPELLIRYENEEAVDDSQLPKDRFSAERLKGVDSTLKIQPAELGDSAVYLCASSLQQHTEAFFGQGTRLTVV.